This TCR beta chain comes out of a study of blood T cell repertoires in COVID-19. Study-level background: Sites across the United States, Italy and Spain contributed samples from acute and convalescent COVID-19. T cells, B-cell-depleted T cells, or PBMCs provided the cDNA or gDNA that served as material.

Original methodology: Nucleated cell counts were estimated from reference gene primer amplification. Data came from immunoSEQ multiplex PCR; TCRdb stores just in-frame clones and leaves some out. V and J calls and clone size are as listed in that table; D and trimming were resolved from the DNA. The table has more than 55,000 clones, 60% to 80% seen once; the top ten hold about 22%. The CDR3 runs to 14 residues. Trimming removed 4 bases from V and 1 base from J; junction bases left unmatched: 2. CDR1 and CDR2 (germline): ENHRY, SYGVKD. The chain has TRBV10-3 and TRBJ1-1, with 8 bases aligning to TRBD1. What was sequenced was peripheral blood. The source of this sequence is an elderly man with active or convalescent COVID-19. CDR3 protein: CAISVGQANTEAFF. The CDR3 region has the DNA TGTGCCATCAGTGTGGGACAGGCGAACACTGAAGCTTTCTTT.